The 32 T cell receptor beta chains given below trace back to one sample, sequenced in a study of blood T cell repertoires in COVID-19. Measured with immunoSEQ multiplex PCR; TCRdb has only the in-frame clones, and not every one. The sample consists of 100,000 to 150,000 clones, around 76% of them appearing once. Source material: peripheral blood. These receptors all come from a man older than 75 with COVID-19, enrolled during active disease.

The chain couples TRBV3-1 (or the pseudogene TRBV3-2) to TRBJ2-7; D may be TRBD2 (5 bases). The CDR3 is 15 amino acids. CDR1 and CDR2 (germline): LGHDT, YNNKEL (reference sequence). Between the trimmed V and J ends, which lost 4 bases and 0 bases, there was a span of 13 bases. The DNA of the CDR3 is TGTGCCAGCAGCCTCGTATCCCGGGACTCCTACGAGCAGTACTTC. Amino acids: CASSLVSRDSYEQYF.

The J gene is TRBJ2-3, the V gene TRBV20-1; TRBD2 agrees at 8 bases. CDR3 length equals 16 residues. V gave up 3 bases and J gave up 0 bases; unmatched junction bases: 8. The germline CDR1 and CDR2 sequences are DFQATT and SNEGSKA (reference sequence). In nucleotides, the CDR3 is TGCAGTGCTAGTCTACTAGCGGAGACCAGCACAGATACGCAGTATTTT. Its translation: CSASLLAETSTDTQYF.

The chain uses TRBV28 and TRBJ1-2; D is ambiguous. Trimming removed 4 bases at V and 2 bases at J, with 8 bases between. Germline assignment: CDR1 MDHEN and CDR2 SYDVKM. The CDR3 length is 13 residues. In nucleotides, the CDR3 is TGTGCCAGCAGTTCGGCACAGAACTATGGCTACACCTTC. Protein: CASSSAQNYGYTF.

This CDR3 reads CASSKGVSGRLDTQYF. The CDR3 bases are TGTGCCAGCAGCAAAGGAGTTAGCGGGAGACTCGATACGCAGTATTTT. This rearrangement joins TRBV21-1 to TRBJ2-3; no check of the table's D call, TRBD2, against the DNA was made. TRBV21-1 is a pseudogene. The CDR3 has 16 amino acids.

V gene TRBV3-1 (or the pseudogene TRBV3-2) combines with J gene TRBJ2-3; 12 bases fit TRBD2. Germline-derived CDR1 and CDR2 are LGHDT and YNNKEL (reference sequence). The length of the CDR3 is 16 residues. With 4 bases clipped from V and 4 bases from J, the junction kept 6 bases outside the gene matches. In nucleotides, the CDR3 is TGTGCCAGCAGCCGTCTAGCGGGAGGGATGGCAGATACGCAGTATTTT. Protein: CASSRLAGGMADTQYF.

V and J are TRBV27 and TRBJ2-7; a possible D gene is TRBD1 (6 bases). The V and J ends lost 5 bases and 0 bases respectively, with 11 bases between them. The length of the CDR3 is 14 residues. Germline V CDR1 and CDR2: MNHEY, SMNVEV (reference sequence). Here the CDR3 reads CASSLQGPSYEQYF. The DNA for the CDR3 is TGTGCCAGCAGTCTCCAGGGGCCCTCCTACGAGCAGTACTTC.

The chain carries TRBV6-2 or TRBV6-3 and TRBJ2-1; D might be TRBD1 (6 bases). CDR3 length: 14 residues. V dropped 2 bases and J dropped 6 bases, with 11 bases sitting between them. CDR1 and CDR2 from the germline V gene are MNHEY and SVGEGT. The chain's CDR3 is CASSYGGRVNEQFF. The CDR3, as DNA: TGTGCCAGCAGTTACGGGGGCCGAGTCAATGAGCAGTTCTTC.

The chain links TRBV6-2 or TRBV6-3 to TRBJ1-5; D may be TRBD1 (5 bases). This CDR3 region has 18 residues. V gave up 4 bases and J gave up 7 bases, with 26 bases separating them. Germline assignment: CDR1 MNHEY and CDR2 SVGEGT. The CDR3 reads CASSFINGAGGRDQPQHF. In DNA, the CDR3 is TGTGCCAGCAGTTTTATAAATGGCGCGGGGGGACGTGACCAGCCCCAGCATTTT.

The V gene is TRBV4-2, the J gene TRBJ1-6; TRBD1 matches 7 bases. The CDR3 has 14 amino acids. The V gene's germline CDR1 is LGHNA and CDR2 YNFKEQ. The V gene end was trimmed by 0 bases and the J gene end by 7 bases; junction bases not matched to a gene: 0. This CDR3 reads CASSQEQGNSPLHF. The CDR3 DNA follows: TGTGCCAGCAGCCAAGAACAGGGGAATTCACCCCTCCACTTT.

This clone was detected a few times. The rearrangement joins TRBV18 to TRBJ2-2, with a weak D call TRBD2 (6 bases). Deletions cut 2 bases from V and 11 bases from J, with 18 bases between. Germline values: CDR1 KGHSH, CDR2 LQKENI. There are 15 residues in the CDR3. The CDR3 DNA reads as TGTGCCAGCTCACCATCCATATCCGGGACTCCTGAGCTGTTTTTT. Encoded protein: CASSPSISGTPELFF.

The rearrangement uses TRBV7-9 and TRBJ2-1, with TRBD2 matching 7 bases. CDR1 is SEHNR, CDR2 FQNEAQ, per germline (reference sequence). This CDR3 has 15 residues. V lost 5 bases, J lost 5 bases, and 9 bases stayed unmatched. DNA of the CDR3: TGTGCCAGCAGCCAATCGGGACTAATGGACAATGAGCAGTTCTTC. Amino acids: CASSQSGLMDNEQFF.

This chain joins TRBV7-2 and TRBJ1-3; the D is unclear. Germline-derived CDR1 and CDR2 are SGHTA and FQGNSA. This CDR3 comprises 13 residues. The V gene lost 5 bases and the J gene lost 0 bases, with 5 bases spanning the gap. The CDR3 sequence is CASSPYSGNTIYF. CDR3 nucleotides: TGTGCCAGCAGCCCCTACTCTGGAAACACCATATATTTT.

The genes are TRBV30 and TRBJ2-1, with 8 bases matching TRBD2. Germline lookup yields CDR1 GTSNPN and CDR2 SVGIG (reference sequence). V shed 4 bases and J 3 bases; nucleotides not matched to a gene: 5. This CDR3 has 14 amino acids. CDR3: CAWTDGRVYNEQFF. In nucleotides, the CDR3 is TGTGCCTGGACCGACGGGAGGGTCTACAATGAGCAGTTCTTC.

This clone was picked up a small number of times. The CDR3 nucleotides are TGTGCCAGCAGTTCCCGGACTGGGGTAGAGACCCAGTACTTC. This sequence encodes CASSSRTGVETQYF. This chain uses TRBV28 with TRBJ2-5; D is possibly TRBD2 (5 bases). CDR1 and CDR2 (germline): MDHEN, SYDVKM. V lost 4 bases and J lost 4, with 13 bases in between. The CDR3 is 14 residues long.

The chain combines TRBV11-2 with TRBJ1-2, with D maybe TRBD1 (5 bases). This CDR3 contains 16 residues. Germline values: CDR1 SGHAT, CDR2 FQNNGV. Trimming removed 4 bases at V and 3 bases at J, with 18 bases between. The CDR3 here is CASSSLSRGGDYGYTF. For the CDR3, the DNA is TGTGCCAGCAGCTCTCTTTCGAGGGGAGGTGACTATGGCTACACCTTC.

The V gene is TRBV28, the J gene TRBJ1-2, with 7 bases aligning to TRBD1. J gave up 10 bases and V 5 bases, and 13 bases lay outside the gene matches. There are 14 residues in the CDR3. Germline CDR1 reads MDHEN; CDR2 reads SYDVKM. CDR3 bases: TGTGCCAGCAGTCGACAGGGCTCTGTTATGGACTACACCTTC. Its protein is CASSRQGSVMDYTF.

The gene calls are TRBV24-1 and TRBJ2-3, with D perhaps TRBD2 (6 bases). This CDR3 comprises 14 residues. CDR1 KGHDR and CDR2 SFDVKD come from the germline V gene. V lost 11 bases and J 4 bases, leaving 18 bases between the germline ends. CDR3 region: CASGAAGLPDTQYF. The DNA of the CDR3 is TGTGCCAGCGGGGCGGCAGGGCTACCAGATACGCAGTATTTT.

Note on this clone: Given a much more abundant clone one base away, this may be a read error. The chain is built from TRBV28 and TRBJ2-7; TRBD2 matches at 11 bases. The CDR3 consists of 15 residues. The trim removed 1 base at V and 2 bases at J, leaving 1 base unmatched. Germline V gene data show CDR1 as MDHEN and CDR2 as SYDVKM. CDR3 sequence: CASSLSTSGTYEQYF. Written as DNA, the CDR3 is TGTGCCAGCAGTTTATCGACTAGCGGGACCTACGAGCAGTACTTC.

The chain employs TRBV29-1 and TRBJ2-5; D remains unclear. The CDR3 is 10 amino acids. V was cut by 7 bases and J by 3 bases, with 6 bases left in between. Germline V gene data show CDR1 as SQVTM and CDR2 as ANQGSEA. The CDR3: CSAREETQYF. CDR3 nucleotide sequence: TGCAGCGCACGGGAAGAGACCCAGTACTTC.

The gene calls are TRBV19 and TRBJ2-5, with 12 bases lining up with TRBD2. V shed 4 bases and J 5 bases; nucleotides not matched to a gene: 5. The germline gives CDR1 LNHDA, CDR2 SQIVND (reference sequence). The CDR3 loop spans 15 amino acids. The DNA for the CDR3 is TGTGCCAGTAGTACCATCACTAGCGGGAGGGAGACCCAGTACTTC. Protein sequence: CASSTITSGRETQYF.

V usage is TRBV28 and J usage is TRBJ1-2, with D perhaps matching TRBD1 (6 bases). V dropped 3 bases and J dropped 8 bases, with 22 bases sitting between them. The CDR3 totals 16 residues. Germline-derived CDR1 and CDR2 are MDHEN and SYDVKM. DNA for the CDR3: TGTGCCAGCAGTTTCCCGCATACAGGGTTGGTCTTCGGCTACACCTTC. Protein sequence: CASSFPHTGLVFGYTF.

The V gene is TRBV2, the J gene TRBJ2-7; maybe TRBD1 (6 bases). Germline V gene sequence: CDR1 SNHLY, CDR2 FYNNEI. V dropped 6 bases and J dropped 6 bases, with 18 bases sitting between them. The CDR3 covers 14 residues. CDR3 coding DNA: TGTGCCAGCAGCCAGGGGCCTATAGGGTCCGAGCAGTACTTC. The encoded protein is CASSQGPIGSEQYF. Full variable domain (remainder filled in from reference TRBV2 and TRBJ2-7): EPEVTQTPSHQVTQMGQEVILRCVPISNHLYFYWYRQILGQKVEFLVSFYNNEISEKSEIFDDQFSVERPDGSNFTLKIRSTKLEDSAMYFCASSQGPIGSEQYFGPGTRLTVT.

This clone was found once. The J gene is TRBJ2-3, the V gene TRBV7-3, with 9 nucleotides matching TRBD1. V lost 5 bases to trimming and J lost 4 bases; unmatched junction nucleotides: 7. CDR1 is SGHTA, CDR2 FQGTGA, per germline. The CDR3 totals 15 residues. The CDR3: CASSVTGGVADTQYF. CDR3 DNA: TGTGCCAGCAGCGTGACAGGGGGGGTTGCAGATACGCAGTATTTT.

This chain links TRBV13 with TRBJ1-1; 9 nucleotides line up with TRBD1. Germline V gene data show CDR1 as PRHDT and CDR2 as FYEKMQ (reference sequence). V shed 5 bases, J shed 4 bases, and the junction held 2 bases outside the gene matches. The length of the CDR3 is 13 residues. The CDR3 bases are TGTGCCAGCAGCCAGGACAGGGGCACTGAAGCTTTCTTT. It encodes CASSQDRGTEAFF.

DNA of the CDR3: TGCGCCAGCAGCCACAGGGGGGGCAATGAAAAACTGTTTTTT. Translating gives CASSHRGGNEKLFF. The rearrangement joins TRBV5-1 to TRBJ1-4, with TRBD1 identical over 8 bases. J gave up 5 bases and V 4 bases, and 4 bases lay outside the gene matches. The CDR3 is 14 residues long. The V gene's germline CDR1 is SGHRS and CDR2 YFSETQ.

The rearrangement joins TRBV6-1 to TRBJ1-4; 7 positions match TRBD1. This CDR3 has 15 residues. Per the germline V gene, CDR1 is MNHNS and CDR2 is SASEGT. With 0 bases clipped from V and 6 bases from J, the junction kept 4 bases outside the gene matches. CDR3 region: CASSEAGGWDEKLFF. Written as DNA, the CDR3 is TGTGCCAGCAGTGAAGCAGGGGGCTGGGATGAAAAACTGTTTTTT.

V and J are TRBV11-2 and TRBJ2-6; no firm D call. The CDR3 totals 18 residues. Germline V gene data show CDR1 as SGHAT and CDR2 as FQNNGV. The V end was cut by 8 bases, the J end by 0 bases, with 20 bases between. The CDR3 DNA sequence: TGTGCCAGCTGTGTGGGCCCCGGCCCCCTCTCTGGGGCCAACGTCCTGACTTTC. Amino acids: CASCVGPGPLSGANVLTF.

The J gene is TRBJ1-5, the V gene TRBV19, with 7 bases that match TRBD1. J was trimmed by 2 bases and V by 6 bases; bases with no gene match: 4. The CDR3 sequence is 14 residues long. In germline, CDR1 is LNHDA, CDR2 SQIVND (reference sequence). The CDR3 nucleotides are TGTGCCAGTAGCCCAGGGACAGGCAATCAGCCCCAGCATTTT. This sequence encodes CASSPGTGNQPQHF.

The gene calls are TRBV2 and TRBJ2-1; TRBD2 aligns across 8 bases. V was clipped by 7 bases and J by 4 bases; unmatched bases: 6. The CDR3 is made up of 14 amino acids. Germline assignment: CDR1 SNHLY and CDR2 FYNNEI. The CDR3 sequence is CASNRVAGYNEQFF. For the CDR3, the DNA is TGTGCCAGCAACCGGGTAGCGGGATACAATGAGCAGTTCTTC.

The chain joins TRBV18 to TRBJ2-1, with TRBD1 matching over 9 bases. Per the germline V gene, CDR1 is KGHSH and CDR2 is LQKENI. The CDR3 contains 14 residues. V shed 6 bases and J 7 bases; nucleotides not matched to a gene: 7. In DNA, the CDR3 is TGTGCCAGCTCGTGGACAGGGGATTCAAATGAGCAGTTCTTC. This translates into CASSWTGDSNEQFF.

The J gene is TRBJ1-1, the V gene TRBV7-3; 7 positions agree with TRBD1. V lost 1 base and J lost 5; bases outside the gene matches: 10. The CDR3 runs to 16 residues. Germline V gene lookup returns CDR1 SGHTA and CDR2 FQGTGA. CDR3 sequence reads: CASSLRGGSRGTEAFF. The CDR3 DNA is TGTGCCAGCAGCTTAAGAGGGGGCAGTAGAGGTACTGAAGCTTTCTTT.

This chain links TRBV7-3 with TRBJ2-6, with D unresolved. The CDR3 totals 13 residues. Germline V gene sequence: CDR1 SGHTA, CDR2 FQGTGA. V was cut by 4 bases and J by 4 bases, with 5 bases left in between. The CDR3 coding sequence is TGTGCCAGCAGCTCAGGCGGGGCCAACGTCCTGACTTTC. As protein: CASSSGGANVLTF.